Detailed here is one T cell receptor beta chain. There are 13 residues in the CDR3. With 4 bases removed from V and 1 base from J, the gap between germline ends came to 8 bases. CDR1 SGDLS and CDR2 YYNGEE come from the germline V gene. This sample stems from a study of blood T cell repertoires in COVID-19. Using immunoSEQ multiplex PCR, the repertoire was profiled, and TCRdb retains in-frame clones only, with some absent. This sample has over 85,000 clones, with 72% found just once. The chain links TRBV9 to TRBJ1-1, with D tentatively TRBD1 (5 bases). The sequenced sample was peripheral blood. The receptor's source is a woman aged 55-75 years with acute or convalescent COVID-19. CDR3 sequence reads: CASSPTGNTEAFF. CDR3 nucleotide sequence: TGTGCCAGCAGCCCTACAGGGAACACTGAAGCTTTCTTT.